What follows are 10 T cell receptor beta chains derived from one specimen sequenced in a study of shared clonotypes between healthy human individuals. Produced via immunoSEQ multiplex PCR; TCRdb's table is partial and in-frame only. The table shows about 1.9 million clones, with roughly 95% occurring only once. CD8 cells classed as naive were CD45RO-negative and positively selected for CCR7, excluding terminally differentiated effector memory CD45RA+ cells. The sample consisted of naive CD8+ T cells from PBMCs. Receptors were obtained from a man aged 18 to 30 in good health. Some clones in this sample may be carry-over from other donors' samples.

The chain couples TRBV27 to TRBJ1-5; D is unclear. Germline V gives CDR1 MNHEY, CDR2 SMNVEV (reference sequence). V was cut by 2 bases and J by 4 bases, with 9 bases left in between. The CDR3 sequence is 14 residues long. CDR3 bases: TGTGCCAGCAGTTTACTCGCCGGAAATCAGCCCCAGCATTTT. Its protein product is CASSLLAGNQPQHF.

CDR3 amino acids: CASSPPRGGEKLFF. DNA for the CDR3: TGTGCCAGCAGTCCCCCAAGGGGAGGTGAAAAACTGTTTTTT. The rearrangement joins TRBV27 to TRBJ1-4; D may be TRBD1 (5 bases). The CDR3 sequence is 14 residues long. V was cut by 5 bases and J by 7 bases, with 14 bases left in between. Germline CDR1 reads MNHEY; CDR2 reads SMNVEV (reference sequence).

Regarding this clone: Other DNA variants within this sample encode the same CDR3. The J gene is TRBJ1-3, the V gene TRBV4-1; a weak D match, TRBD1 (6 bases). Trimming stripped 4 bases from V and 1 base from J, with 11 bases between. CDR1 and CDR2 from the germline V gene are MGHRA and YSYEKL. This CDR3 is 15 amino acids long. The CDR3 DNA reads TGCGCCAGCAGCCCCGACAGGCGATCTGGAAACACCATATATTTT. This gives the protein CASSPDRRSGNTIYF.

The DNA for the CDR3 is TGTGCCAGCAGCTTCACCGAAAGGACTAGCGCGGGGTACGAGCAGTACTTC. Translation: CASSFTERTSAGYEQYF. The chain employs TRBV7-6 and TRBJ2-7; 9 nucleotides match TRBD2. This CDR3 region has 17 residues. Trimming at V came to 3 bases and at J to 4 bases, leaving 13 bases not matched to a gene. Germline V CDR1 and CDR2: SGHVS, FNYEAQ.

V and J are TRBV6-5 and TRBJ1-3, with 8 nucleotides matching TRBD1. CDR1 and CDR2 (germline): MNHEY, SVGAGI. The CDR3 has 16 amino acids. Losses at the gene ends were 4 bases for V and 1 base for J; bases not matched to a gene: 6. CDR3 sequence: CASSLGQDPSGNTIYF. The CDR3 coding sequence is TGTGCCAGCAGTTTGGGACAGGACCCTTCTGGAAACACCATATATTTT.

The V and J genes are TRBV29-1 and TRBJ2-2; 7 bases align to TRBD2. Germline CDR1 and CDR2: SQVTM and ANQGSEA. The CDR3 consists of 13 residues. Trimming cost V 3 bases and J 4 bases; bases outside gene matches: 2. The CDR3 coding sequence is TGCAGCGTTGAGCGGGAGAGCACCGGGGAGCTGTTTTTT. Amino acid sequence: CSVERESTGELFF.

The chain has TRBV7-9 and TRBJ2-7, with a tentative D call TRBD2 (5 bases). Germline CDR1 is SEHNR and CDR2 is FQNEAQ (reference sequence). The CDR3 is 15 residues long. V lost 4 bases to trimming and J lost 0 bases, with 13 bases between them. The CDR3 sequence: CASSSRGPHSYEQYF. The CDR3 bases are TGTGCCAGCAGCTCCCGGGGTCCCCACTCCTACGAGCAGTACTTC.

In DNA, the CDR3 is TGTGCCAGCACTGGGACAGGGATCTACGAGCAGTACTTC. This codes for CASTGTGIYEQYF. The V call is TRBV2, the J call TRBJ2-7; 9 bases are shared with TRBD1. The germline V gene has CDR1 SNHLY and CDR2 FYNNEI. The CDR3 consists of 13 residues. The junction had 4 bases not matched to a gene; V was cut back by 7 bases and J by 3 bases.

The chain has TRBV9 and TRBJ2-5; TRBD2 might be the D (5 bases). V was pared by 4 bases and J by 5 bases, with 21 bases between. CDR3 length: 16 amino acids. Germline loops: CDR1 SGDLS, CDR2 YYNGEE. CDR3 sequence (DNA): TGTGCCAGCAGCCCCGGGGAGACAAGCCTCGGGGAGACCCAGTACTTC. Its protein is CASSPGETSLGETQYF.

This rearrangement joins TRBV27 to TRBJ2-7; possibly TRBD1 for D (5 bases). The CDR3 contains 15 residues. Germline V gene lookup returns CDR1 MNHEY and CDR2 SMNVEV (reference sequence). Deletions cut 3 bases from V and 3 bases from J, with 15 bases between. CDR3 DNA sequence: TGTGCCAGCAGTTTGTTGGGGCACTTACTCTACGAGCAGTACTTC. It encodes CASSLLGHLLYEQYF.